These 22 T cell receptor beta chains originate from one sample sequenced in a study of T cells in Graves' hyperthyroidism and ophthalmopathy. Amplification yielded TCR beta CDR3 regions, with RNA transcripts as the source. Primed by the HTBI set, a first-round RT-PCR was run on the TCR CDR3. From the multiplex PCR reads, TCRdb called clonotypes with MiXCR, one entry per CDR3 protein. The sample gives approximately 720,000 distinct CDR3 sequences, under 20% of which show up once; 16% is in the top ten. The specimen sequenced was blood. Source of these receptors: a woman aged 45-65 years with Graves' hyperthyroidism that later progressed to Graves' ophthalmopathy.

Only a few counts were recorded for this clonotype. The V gene is TRBV5-8, the J gene TRBJ2-7; unclear D gene. Per the germline V gene, CDR1 is SGHTS and CDR2 is YDEGEE. V lost 1 base, J lost 1 base, and 6 bases lay in between. The CDR3 has 13 residues. The CDR3 loop reads CASSLLESYEQYF. CDR3 DNA sequence: TGTGCCAGCAGCTTGCTCGAATCCTACGAGCAGTACTTC.

This clonotype was observed a few times. This chain links TRBV18 with TRBJ1-1, with 9 bases identical to TRBD1. The CDR3 runs to 16 residues. CDR1 is KGHSH and CDR2 is LQKENI in the germline V gene. J gave up 1 base and V 3 bases, and 6 bases lay outside the gene matches. The CDR3 DNA is TGTGCCAGCTCACCGAAAACGGGACAGGGGAACACTGAAGCTTTCTTT. It encodes CASSPKTGQGNTEAFF.

This clonotype was counted only a few times. This rearrangement joins TRBV12-3 or TRBV12-4 to TRBJ1-3; unclear D gene. The CDR3 is 14 residues long. Trimming took 4 bases from V and 1 from J, leaving 8 bases between them. The CDR3 is CASSWAESGNTIYF. DNA of the CDR3: TGTGCCAGCAGTTGGGCAGAGTCTGGAAACACCATATATTTT.

This clonotype was observed a handful of times. The chain combines TRBV20-1 with TRBJ1-4; D unclear. Trimming removed 6 bases from V and 0 bases from J, with 11 bases in between. Germline-derived CDR1 and CDR2 are DFQATT and SNEGSKA (reference sequence). This CDR3 is built from 14 residues. CDR3 sequence (DNA): TGCAGTGCAGAAGCAGAATCAACTAATGAAAAACTGTTTTTT. Translating gives CSAEAESTNEKLFF.

The chain has TRBV2 and TRBJ1-6, with D unclear. CDR3 size: 15 residues. The germline V and J ends were trimmed by 4 bases and 10 bases, with 17 bases remaining between them. Germline CDR1 and CDR2: SNHLY and FYNNEI. The CDR3 here is CASSVLSEGGSPLHF. CDR3 sequence (DNA): TGTGCCAGCAGTGTTTTATCAGAGGGCGGCTCACCCCTCCACTTT.

The table lists this clonotype with a few counts. This chain links TRBV20-1 with TRBJ1-6, with 8 bases lining up with TRBD1. The junction had 12 bases not matched to a gene; V was cut back by 6 bases and J by 14 bases. Germline loops: CDR1 DFQATT, CDR2 SNEGSKA (reference sequence). The CDR3 has 13 residues. The CDR3 protein is CSAQDRAPSALHF. The CDR3 DNA sequence: TGCAGTGCGCAGGACAGGGCCCCTTCGGCCCTCCACTTT.

Details on this clonotype: Because the CDR3 is missing its conserved closing phenylalanine or tryptophan, this is likely a read error. The chain has TRBV29-1 and TRBJ1-1; 7 bases are a match to TRBD1. Germline-derived CDR1 and CDR2 are SQVTM and ANQGSEA. The ends lost 6 bases at V and 4 bases at J; junction bases unmatched: 8. This CDR3 contains 13 residues. CDR3 residues: CSVGRQGGTEAFS. The CDR3 nucleotides are TGCAGCGTCGGTAGACAGGGCGGCACTGAAGCTTTCTCT.

This chain joins TRBV27 and TRBJ2-1; D remains unclear. V dropped 3 bases and J dropped 0 bases, with 15 bases sitting between them. The germline V gene has CDR1 MNHEY and CDR2 SMNVEV (reference sequence). The length of the CDR3 is 17 residues. CDR3: CASSFTLTEYSYNEQFF. The CDR3 DNA is TGTGCCAGCAGTTTCACTCTGACTGAATACTCCTACAATGAGCAGTTCTTC.

This clonotype was recorded at least ten times. V usage is TRBV3-1 and J usage is TRBJ1-5, with unresolved D. This CDR3 comprises 16 residues. Germline V CDR1 and CDR2: LGHDT, YNNKEL (reference sequence). V gave up 1 base and J gave up 2 bases, with 12 bases separating them. The CDR3 DNA reads as TGTGCCAGCAGCCAAGGGGAAGGGCTCGGCAATCAGCCCCAGCATTTT. It specifies CASSQGEGLGNQPQHF.

J is TRBJ1-6 and V is TRBV2, with D possibly matching TRBD1 (5 bases). The ends were cut back, 6 bases at V and 0 bases at J, with 12 bases in the middle. This CDR3 is 16 amino acids long. CDR1 is SNHLY, CDR2 FYNNEI, per germline. In DNA, the CDR3 is TGTGCCAGCAGGCGCAGGGCGAGCTCCTATAATTCACCCCTCCACTTT. Translated, it gives CASRRRASSYNSPLHF.

The CDR3 coding sequence is TGCAGCGTTGAAGGCCCTCAAGGGAATAGCGGGGACTACGAGCAGTACTTC. This translates into CSVEGPQGNSGDYEQYF. This chain links TRBV29-1 with TRBJ2-7; 8 bases fit TRBD2. Losses at the gene ends were 1 base for V and 3 bases for J; bases not matched to a gene: 14. Germline CDR1 and CDR2: SQVTM and ANQGSEA. This CDR3 region has 17 residues.

This chain connects TRBV5-1 to TRBJ2-1; 9 bases agree with TRBD2. V gave up 2 bases and J gave up 6 bases; unmatched junction bases: 6. The CDR3 spans 15 residues. Germline V gives CDR1 SGHRS, CDR2 YFSETQ. CDR3 sequence reads: CASSLQRGDANEQFF. The CDR3 DNA is TGCGCCAGCAGCTTACAGCGGGGGGATGCCAATGAGCAGTTCTTC.

This clonotype was seen a few times. The chain joins TRBV9 to TRBJ2-5, with a weak D call TRBD2 (6 bases). Germline V gene data show CDR1 as SGDLS and CDR2 as YYNGEE. The V gene lost 0 bases and the J gene lost 2 bases, with 11 bases spanning the gap. This CDR3 region has 15 residues. The chain's CDR3 is CASSVDPAGQETQYF. As DNA, the CDR3 is TGTGCCAGCAGCGTAGACCCCGCGGGGCAAGAGACCCAGTACTTC.

At least ten counts were recorded for this clonotype. The J gene is TRBJ2-3, the V gene TRBV30; TRBD1 might be the D (6 bases). V was shortened by 2 bases and J by 6 bases, with 21 bases between the two germline ends. CDR1 and CDR2 from the germline V gene are GTSNPN and SVGIG (reference sequence). The CDR3 has 16 residues. CDR3 region: CAWSSLGRGSLDTQYF. DNA for the CDR3: TGTGCCTGGAGTAGTTTGGGCAGGGGTAGCTTGGATACGCAGTATTTT.

This chain connects TRBV3-1 to TRBJ2-3; 8 bases line up with TRBD1. The germline gives CDR1 LGHDT, CDR2 YNNKEL (reference sequence). The length of the CDR3 is 15 residues. The junction had 2 bases not matched to a gene; V was cut back by 0 bases and J by 3 bases. The CDR3 loop reads CASSQDRGLTDTQYF. The DNA for the CDR3 is TGTGCCAGCAGCCAAGACAGGGGGCTGACAGATACGCAGTATTTT.

The V gene is TRBV9, the J gene TRBJ2-5; a possible D gene is TRBD2 (6 bases). Trimming removed 3 bases at V and 1 base at J, with 16 bases between. From germline, CDR1 is SGDLS and CDR2 YYNGEE. The CDR3 has 16 residues. The CDR3 loop is CASSAAGTLTQETQYF. The DNA for the CDR3 is TGTGCCAGCAGCGCCGCCGGGACTCTCACCCAAGAGACCCAGTACTTC.

This clonotype was observed many times. The genes are TRBV3-1 and TRBJ2-7, with a tentative D call TRBD1 (6 bases). Germline V gives CDR1 LGHDT, CDR2 YNNKEL (reference sequence). The ends were cut back, 2 bases at V and 2 bases at J, with 10 bases in the middle. This CDR3 region has 14 residues. The CDR3 loop is CASSQKGQAYEQYF. CDR3 DNA: TGTGCCAGCAGCCAAAAGGGACAAGCCTACGAGCAGTACTTC.

This clonotype was observed a handful of times. This rearrangement joins TRBV12-3 or TRBV12-4 to TRBJ1-6; the D is unclear. This CDR3 contains 14 residues. The V gene lost 3 bases and the J gene lost 7 bases, with 10 bases spanning the gap. The CDR3 sequence: CASSFSGGNSPLHF. For the CDR3, the DNA is TGTGCCAGCAGTTTTTCGGGAGGGAATTCACCCCTCCACTTT.

This sequence joins TRBV20-1 and TRBJ2-3, with 9 bases that match TRBD1. The CDR3 is 15 amino acids. The junction had 8 bases not matched to a gene; V was cut back by 6 bases and J by 1 base. Germline CDR1 DFQATT, CDR2 SNEGSKA (reference sequence). The CDR3 sequence: CSATFRDRGTDTQYF. In DNA form, the CDR3 reads TGCAGTGCCACTTTCCGGGACAGGGGCACAGATACGCAGTATTTT.

This clonotype was observed a handful of times. V is TRBV7-6 and J is TRBJ2-7; no firm D call. Germline values: CDR1 SGHVS, CDR2 FNYEAQ. This CDR3 spans 15 amino acids. Trimming took 3 bases from V and 2 from J, leaving 14 bases between them. The chain's CDR3 is CASSLAGPLPYEQYF. CDR3 nucleotides: TGTGCCAGCAGCTTGGCCGGACCCCTCCCCTACGAGCAGTACTTC.

This clonotype showed up many times. The chain's CDR3 is CASSDLLTYEQYF. The CDR3, as DNA: TGTGCCAGCAGTGATCTCCTTACCTACGAGCAGTACTTC. The chain employs TRBV2 and TRBJ2-7; D unresolved. V was pared by 3 bases and J by 2 bases, with 8 bases between. CDR3 length: 13 residues. In germline, CDR1 is SNHLY, CDR2 FYNNEI.

This clonotype was counted ten times or more. V gene TRBV11-1 combines with J gene TRBJ1-1, with TRBD1 identical over 7 bases. The CDR3 extends over 15 amino acids. The V gene's germline CDR1 is SGHAT and CDR2 FQDESV (reference sequence). V lost 7 bases to trimming and J lost 0 bases; unmatched junction nucleotides: 8. CDR3 residues: CASTRGGQMNTEAFF. The DNA of the CDR3 is TGTGCCAGCACAAGGGGGGGACAGATGAACACTGAAGCTTTCTTT.